These 19 T cell receptor beta chains were all obtained from the same sample, sequenced in a study of OX40 agonist ivuxolimab in advanced cancers. Sequenced by immunoSEQ multiplex PCR; TCRdb stores in-frame clones only, minus some. The sample lists 100,000 to 120,000 clones, 89% occurring once. Sequenced material: CD4+ or CD8+ T cells sorted from blood, taken in a trial of the OX40 agonist ivuxolimab. These receptors were taken from an adult with an advanced solid tumor such as melanoma, head and neck, liver or kidney cancer.

J is TRBJ1-5 and V is TRBV5-1; 7 bases are a match to TRBD1. J gave up 4 bases and V 0 bases, and 4 bases lay outside the gene matches. Germline assignment: CDR1 SGHRS and CDR2 YFSETQ. This CDR3 has 15 residues. CDR3 loop: CASSLDQGENQPQHF. DNA for the CDR3: TGCGCCAGCAGCTTGGACCAGGGGGAAAATCAGCCCCAGCATTTT.

The chain carries TRBV30 and TRBJ2-2; D not resolved. The CDR3 consists of 14 residues. CDR1 GTSNPN and CDR2 SVGIG come from the germline V gene (reference sequence). Trimming left V 1 base short and J 1 base short, with 7 bases between. CDR3 sequence (DNA): TGTGCCTGGAGTGAAGGCCTGAACACCGGGGAGCTGTTTTTT. Its translation is CAWSEGLNTGELFF.

This clone was seen once. The J gene is TRBJ2-7, the V gene TRBV6-4; D is uncertain. Germline assignment: CDR1 MRHNA and CDR2 SNTAGT. The CDR3 is 11 residues long. V lost 3 bases and J lost 8, with 8 bases in between. CDR3 loop: CASSEGGQQYF. CDR3 DNA: TGTGCCAGCAGTGAGGGCGGTCAGCAGTACTTC.

In its sample, this clone was seen a few times. This chain links TRBV5-5 with TRBJ2-2, with D uncertain. The germline CDR1 and CDR2 sequences are SGHKS and YYEKEE (reference sequence). This CDR3 comprises 16 residues. V was clipped by 1 base and J by 3 bases, with 13 bases between them. As DNA, the CDR3 is TGTGCCAGCAGCTTGAGGCCAAACCTTTACACCGGGGAGCTGTTTTTT. Its protein is CASSLRPNLYTGELFF.

The genes are TRBV21-1 and TRBJ2-1; TRBD2 is the table's D call and was not checked against the DNA. TRBV21-1 is termed a pseudogene. The CDR3 extends over 18 amino acids. The CDR3 here is CASSKGTGGSNLYNEQFF. CDR3 sequence (DNA): TGTGCCAGCAGCAAAGGGACGGGCGGGAGTAATCTCTACAATGAGCAGTTCTTC.

The J gene is TRBJ2-3, the V gene TRBV11-2; a weak D match, TRBD2 (5 bases). Trimming left V 5 bases short and J 2 bases short, with 8 bases between. CDR1 is SGHAT, CDR2 FQNNGV, per germline. The CDR3 spans 13 residues. As DNA, the CDR3 is TGTGCCAGCAGCGTCGACTACACAGATACGCAGTATTTT. This codes for CASSVDYTDTQYF.

There are a few counts of this clone. The rearrangement links TRBV30 to TRBJ1-5, with D possibly matching TRBD1 (6 bases). In germline, CDR1 is GTSNPN, CDR2 SVGIG (reference sequence). Trimming removed 1 base from V and 2 bases from J, with 18 bases in between. The CDR3 has 17 residues. CDR3: CAWSAKTGTSGNQPQHF. In DNA form, the CDR3 reads TGTGCCTGGAGTGCGAAAACAGGGACCTCGGGCAATCAGCCCCAGCATTTT.

The rearrangement joins TRBV28 to TRBJ1-5; weak D call: TRBD1 (6 bases). The V end was cut by 6 bases, the J end by 4 bases, with 16 bases between. The length of the CDR3 is 15 residues. Germline V gives CDR1 MDHEN, CDR2 SYDVKM. The CDR3 reads CASSDGGARNQPQHF. In DNA, the CDR3 is TGTGCCAGCAGCGATGGGGGGGCGCGGAATCAGCCCCAGCATTTT.

This chain uses TRBV6-6 with TRBJ1-1, with D unresolved. V was trimmed by 4 bases and J by 9 bases, leaving 12 bases between them. Germline V CDR1 and CDR2: MNHNY, SVGAGI (reference sequence). The CDR3 consists of 12 residues. The CDR3 spells CASSSESPKAFF. CDR3 sequence (DNA): TGTGCCAGCAGTTCAGAGTCGCCCAAAGCTTTCTTT.

This chain links TRBV9 with TRBJ1-5, with 7 bases that match TRBD1. The CDR3 runs to 14 residues. Germline assignment: CDR1 SGDLS and CDR2 YYNGEE. V shed 0 bases, J shed 6 bases, and the junction held 3 bases outside the gene matches. The CDR3 bases are TGTGCCAGCAGCGTAGGACAGGGATCTCAGCCCCAGCATTTT. This sequence encodes CASSVGQGSQPQHF.

The chain uses TRBV30 and TRBJ1-6; D remains ambiguous. The V gene lost 3 bases and the J gene lost 8 bases, with 17 bases spanning the gap. The CDR3 runs to 15 residues. Germline V CDR1 and CDR2: GTSNPN, SVGIG (reference sequence). The CDR3 protein is CAWSVVLRPDSPLHF. The CDR3 DNA reads as TGTGCCTGGAGCGTAGTATTACGACCAGATTCACCCCTCCACTTT.

The rearrangement uses TRBV4-1 and TRBJ2-3; 9 positions agree with TRBD2. Trimming removed 0 bases from V and 9 bases from J; junction bases left unmatched: 4. This CDR3 has 14 residues. Germline V lookup: CDR1 MGHRA, CDR2 YSYEKL. CDR3 amino acids: CASSQDSAGGTQYF. CDR3 coding DNA: TGCGCCAGCAGCCAAGACTCAGCGGGGGGCACGCAGTATTTT.

This clone was seen just once. The J gene is TRBJ1-2, the V gene TRBV27, with D possibly TRBD1 on 6 matching bases. Germline V gives CDR1 MNHEY, CDR2 SMNVEV (reference sequence). The CDR3 extends over 14 amino acids. V lost 3 bases, J lost 0 bases, and 8 bases lay in between. The CDR3 coding sequence is TGTGCCAGCAGTTTGGCAGGGGCTAACTATGGCTACACCTTC. Its translation is CASSLAGANYGYTF.

In its sample, this clone was seen a few times. The V call is TRBV19, the J call TRBJ1-2; 9 bases map to TRBD1. The CDR3 is 16 amino acids. V gave up 5 bases and J gave up 4 bases; unmatched junction bases: 11. Germline CDR1 and CDR2: LNHDA and SQIVND (reference sequence). This chain's CDR3 is CASSPLPGQGAYGYTF. In DNA form, the CDR3 reads TGTGCCAGTAGTCCCCTGCCGGGACAGGGAGCCTATGGCTACACCTTC.

In its sample, this clone was seen a few times. This chain links TRBV9 with TRBJ2-7, with D perhaps matching TRBD1 (6 bases). This CDR3 comprises 16 residues. Germline values: CDR1 SGDLS, CDR2 YYNGEE. Trimming left V 4 bases short and J 5 bases short, with 22 bases between. The CDR3 nucleotides read TGTGCCAGCAGCTCCCACTCGACAGGAGGTTTCGACGAGCAGTACTTC. It is translated as CASSSHSTGGFDEQYF.

This chain connects TRBV30 to TRBJ1-1; D is unresolved. Germline CDR1 GTSNPN, CDR2 SVGIG (reference sequence). Trimming took off 0 bases at V and 0 bases at J, with 11 bases between the two ends. The CDR3 covers 15 residues. The CDR3 region is CAWSVSARLNTEAFF. The CDR3, as DNA: TGTGCCTGGAGTGTAAGCGCCAGATTGAACACTGAAGCTTTCTTT. Using reference TRBV30 and TRBJ1-1 for the parts outside the CDR3, the full variable domain is SQTIHQWPATLVQPVGSPLSLECTVEGTSNPNLYWYRQAAGRGLQLLFYSVGIGQISSEVPQNLSASRPQDRQFILSSKKLLLSDSGFYLCAWSVSARLNTEAFFGQGTRLTVV.

The rearrangement joins TRBV11-1 to TRBJ1-3; tentative D call: TRBD1 (6 bases). The length of the CDR3 is 15 residues. The V end lost 6 bases, the J end lost 4 bases, and 16 bases lay between the germline ends. The germline V gene has CDR1 SGHAT and CDR2 FQDESV (reference sequence). The DNA of the CDR3 is TGTGCCAGCAGATACACCCGGACAGAAGGAAACACCATATATTTT. Encoded protein: CASRYTRTEGNTIYF.

V and J are TRBV11-2 and TRBJ2-7, with 7 bases lining up with TRBD2. After removal of 0 bases from V and 0 bases from J, the junction contained 8 bases not matched to a gene. Germline CDR1 is SGHAT and CDR2 is FQNNGV. The CDR3 sequence is 17 residues long. CDR3 bases: TGTGCCAGCAGCTTAGATGGGAGGCGGGAGCACTCCTACGAGCAGTACTTC. Its protein product is CASSLDGRREHSYEQYF.

The gene calls are TRBV7-6 and TRBJ2-5, with TRBD2 identical over 12 bases. This CDR3 is 15 amino acids long. Germline lookup yields CDR1 SGHVS and CDR2 FNYEAQ. Trimming cost V 4 bases and J 5 bases; bases outside gene matches: 5. Here the CDR3 reads CASSSLAGGAETQYF. CDR3 nucleotide sequence: TGTGCCAGCAGCTCCCTAGCGGGGGGGGCGGAGACCCAGTACTTC.